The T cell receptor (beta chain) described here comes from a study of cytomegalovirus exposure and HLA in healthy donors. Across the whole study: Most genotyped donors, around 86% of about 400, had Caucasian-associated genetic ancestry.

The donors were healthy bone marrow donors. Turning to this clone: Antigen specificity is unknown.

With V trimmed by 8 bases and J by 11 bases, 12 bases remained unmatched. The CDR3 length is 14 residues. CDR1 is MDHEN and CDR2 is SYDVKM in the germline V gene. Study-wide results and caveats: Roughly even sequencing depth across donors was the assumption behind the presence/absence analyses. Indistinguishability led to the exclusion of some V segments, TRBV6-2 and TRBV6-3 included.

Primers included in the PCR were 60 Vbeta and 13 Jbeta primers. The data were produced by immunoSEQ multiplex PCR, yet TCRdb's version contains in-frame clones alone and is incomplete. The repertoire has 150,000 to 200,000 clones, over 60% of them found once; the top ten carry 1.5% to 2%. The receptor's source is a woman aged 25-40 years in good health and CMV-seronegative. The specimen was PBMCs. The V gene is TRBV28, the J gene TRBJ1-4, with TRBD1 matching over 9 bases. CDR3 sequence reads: CASAGGTGLHKLFF. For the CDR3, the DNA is TGTGCCAGCGCGGGTGGGACAGGGCTTCATAAACTGTTTTTT.